A single T cell receptor beta chain is shown here with its context. The antigen it binds to is not known. Base qualities were left out, and no much larger clone turns up one base away. Each PCR received spiked-in synthetic TCR analog templates so that absolute template abundance could be estimated from read counts. TCRbeta CDR3 regions were amplified from genomic DNA with bias-controlled V and J gene primers using the immunoSEQ assay. Sequencing of rearranged TCRbeta segments was performed at approximately 20X coverage. For the original study's pipeline: Clustering was used to correct sequencing errors, and CDR3s were annotated against IMGT to assign V, D and J genes. Downstream analyses used only productive TCRbeta rearrangements, leaving out any out-of-frame or stop-codon sequences. Clonality was calculated as one minus the Shannon entropy normalized by the log of the number of unique productive sequences. Clones differing between time points or between blood and tumor were identified by Fisher's exact test with Benjamini-Hochberg correction at adjusted p below 0.01. Held by TCRdb, this immuneACCESS table contains in-frame sequences only and omits some clones. Under half of the omission traces to an unresolved V gene where checked; the cause of the rest is unknown. V and J calls and clone size are given by that table; D and trimming were obtained from the DNA. This sample lists 70,000 or so clones; 85% to 90% were detected once. Around 3.3% of the sample comes from the top ten.

A cohort of some 29 patients with locally advanced or metastatic urothelial carcinoma, treated at Memorial Sloan Kettering on a trial protocol, was included. Peripheral blood mononuclear cells were collected pretreatment and during treatment, at between 1 and 8 total time points per patient. The Qiagen DNeasy Blood extraction kit was used to purify genomic DNA from total PBMCs and tumor samples. PBMCs were collected pretreatment and during treatment, and were isolated and stored as previously described. From a lookup of the germline V gene, CDR1 and CDR2 are SGHRS and YFSETQ. V gives up 2 bases and J gives up 9 bases, and the segment between their germline ends measures 18 bases. Taken from cysteine to phenylalanine, the CDR3 has 16 residues. Only the CDR3 region is kept as DNA, spanning 48 bases read in frame from base 1. The data were obtained in a study of PD-L1 blockade in urothelial cancer (TCRdb year 2017). A note on the overall study: All patients started therapy around 2014 and received atezolizumab 1,200 mg intravenously every 3 weeks. Pretreatment blood TCR-seq was available for nearly 30 patients, at least one posttreatment blood collection was obtained for approximately 25 patients, and tumor TCR-seq was available for approximately 25 patients. Whole exome sequencing and RNA sequencing of pretreatment tumors were performed alongside TCR sequencing in the same patients. Blood samples were analyzed 3 weeks after the start of treatment (second dose) and 6 weeks after the start of treatment. An ECOG performance status of 0 or 1 was recorded for the patients, and 0 to 3 prior chemotherapy regimens had been received by the patients. Somatic, immune and clinical correlates of response to PD-L1 blockade with atezolizumab in urothelial cancer were the focus of an exploratory multi-omic analysis. Fewer than ten patients achieved durable clinical benefit and 20 did not. Pretreatment tumor samples and matched peripheral blood, collected serially before and after atezolizumab treatment, underwent TCR sequencing. About 85% of the roughly 29 patients were males with bladder-origin urothelial cancer, and about 65% of the roughly 30 reported a prior smoking history. A median of roughly 140,000 T cells and around 81,000 unique TCRs was obtained from blood samples, and a median clonality of around 0.08 was observed. Durable clinical benefit was defined as a progression-free survival longer than 6 months, and TCR features were additionally tested against progression-free survival and overall survival. The full study reports these points: A pretreatment peripheral blood TCR clonality below the median was linked to improved progression-free and overall survival. Because the sample size was small (n of about 30) and many exploratory analyses were performed, the results are intended to be hypothesis-generating. At 3 weeks after the start of treatment, tumor-associated TCR clones in peripheral blood had expanded more in patients with durable benefit (n ≈ 24, p = 0.022).

This TCR was recovered from a man aged 60-69 years with urothelial cancer. This specimen was PBMCs, taken around atezolizumab (anti-PD-L1) treatment. The chain joins TRBV5-1 to TRBJ1-6; the D segment could be TRBD1, given 6 matching bases. CDR3 protein: CASSLADSPQSSPLHF. The bases read TGCGCCAGCAGCTTAGCGGACAGCCCCCAGAGTTCACCCCTCCACTTT.